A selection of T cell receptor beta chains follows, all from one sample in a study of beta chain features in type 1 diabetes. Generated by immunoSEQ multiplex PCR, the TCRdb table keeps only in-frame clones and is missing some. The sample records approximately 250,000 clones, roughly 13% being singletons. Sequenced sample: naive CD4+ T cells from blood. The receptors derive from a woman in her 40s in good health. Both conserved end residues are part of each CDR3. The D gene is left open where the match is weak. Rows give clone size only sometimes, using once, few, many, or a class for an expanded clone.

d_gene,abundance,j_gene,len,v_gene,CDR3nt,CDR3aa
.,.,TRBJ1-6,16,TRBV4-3,TGCGCCAGCAGCCAAGGTAGCAGTGCGGATAATTCACCCCTCCACTTT,CASSQGSSADNSPLHF
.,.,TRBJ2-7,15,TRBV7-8,TGTGCCAGCAGCTTAGCGACTATACCAGACCACGAGCAGTACTTC,CASSLATIPDHEQYF
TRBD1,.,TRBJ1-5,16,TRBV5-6,TGTGCCAGCAGCAACTCAGGGGGCCCTAGCAATCAGCCCCAGCATTTT,CASSNSGGPSNQPQHF
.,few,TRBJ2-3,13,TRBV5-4,TGTGCCAGCAGCTTGATTAGTACAGATACGCAGTATTTT,CASSLISTDTQYF
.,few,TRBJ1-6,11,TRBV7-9,TGTGCCAGCTCGAGTAATTCACCCCTCCACTTT,CASSSNSPLHF
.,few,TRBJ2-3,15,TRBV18,TGTGCCAGCTCACCAGACAGGTGGCGCACAGATACGCAGTATTTT,CASSPDRWRTDTQYF
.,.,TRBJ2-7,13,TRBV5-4,TGTGCCAGCAGCACAACCCACAGGGACGAGCAGTACTTC,CASSTTHRDEQYF
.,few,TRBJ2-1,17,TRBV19,TGTGCCAGTAGTATATCAAGGCCCCGGCGGACCTACAATGAGCAGTTCTTC,CASSISRPRRTYNEQFF
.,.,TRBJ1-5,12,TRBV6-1,TGTGCCAGCAGTGAAGTGGGCTCGTCCCAGCATTTT,CASSEVGSSQHF
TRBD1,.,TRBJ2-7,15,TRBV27,TGTGCCAGCAGTTTATACAGGGGCAGGTCTTACGAGCAGTACTTC,CASSLYRGRSYEQYF
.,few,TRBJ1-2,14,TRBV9,TGTGCCAGCAGCGGATCGATAGGGGGTTATGGCTACACCTTC,CASSGSIGGYGYTF
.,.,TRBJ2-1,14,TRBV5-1,TGCGCCAGCAGCTTTTACAGTTCATACAATGAGCAGTTCTTC,CASSFYSSYNEQFF
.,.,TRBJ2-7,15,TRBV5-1,TGCGCCAGCAGCCCCGGGGTAGCGAGCTCCTACGAGCAGTACTTC,CASSPGVASSYEQYF
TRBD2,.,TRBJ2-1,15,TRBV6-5,TGTGCCAGCAGTTACTCTCCGGGGGGTTACAATGAGCAGTTCTTC,CASSYSPGGYNEQFF
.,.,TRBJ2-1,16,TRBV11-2,TGTGCCAGCAGCCCCCTGACAGACCCACGACGGAATGAGCAGTTCTTC,CASSPLTDPRRNEQFF
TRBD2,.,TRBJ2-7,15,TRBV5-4,TGTGCCAGCAGCTTTCGGGCGGGGGACGCCTACGAGCAGTACTTC,CASSFRAGDAYEQYF
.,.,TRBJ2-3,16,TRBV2,TGTGCCAGCAGTAAGCGAAGCGGGCCTAGCACAGATACGCAGTATTTT,CASSKRSGPSTDTQYF
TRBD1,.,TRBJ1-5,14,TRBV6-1,TGTGCCAGCAGGGGGACAGGGATCAATCAGCCCCAGCATTTT,CASRGTGINQPQHF
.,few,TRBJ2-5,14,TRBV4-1,TGCGCCAGCAGCCACCCAGGGTTGGGGGAGACCCAGTACTTC,CASSHPGLGETQYF
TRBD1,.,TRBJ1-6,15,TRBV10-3,TGTGCCATCAGTGGACAGGGGGGACGTAACTCACCCCTCCACTTT,CAISGQGGRNSPLHF
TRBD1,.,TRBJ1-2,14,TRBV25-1,TGTGCCAGCAGGGGACAGTCCAATAACTATGGCTACACCTTC,CASRGQSNNYGYTF
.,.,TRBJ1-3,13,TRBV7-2,TGTGCCAGCAGCGCGGGACTTGGAAACACCATATATTTT,CASSAGLGNTIYF
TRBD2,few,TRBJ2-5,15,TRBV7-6,TGTGCCAGCAGCCCCTTGCGGGGGGGACAAGAGACCCAGTACTTC,CASSPLRGGQETQYF
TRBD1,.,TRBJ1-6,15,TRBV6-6,TGTGCCAGCAGTTACTCTACAGGGGCAGAATCACCCCTCCACTTT,CASSYSTGAESPLHF
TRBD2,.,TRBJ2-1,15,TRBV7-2,TGTGCCAGCAGCGTTAGCGGGGGAACCTACAATGAGCAGTTCTTC,CASSVSGGTYNEQFF
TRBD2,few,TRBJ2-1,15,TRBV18,TGTGCCAGCTCACCGCGGGGGGCCCCCTACAATGAGCAGTTCTTC,CASSPRGAPYNEQFF
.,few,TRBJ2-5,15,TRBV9,TGTGCCAGCAACGTAGGTAATAGTTTGATAGAGACCCAGTACTTC,CASNVGNSLIETQYF
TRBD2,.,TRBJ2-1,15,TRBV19,TGTGCCAGTAGTATCGGCCAGCGGGGGGGGGATGAGCAGTTCTTC,CASSIGQRGGDEQFF
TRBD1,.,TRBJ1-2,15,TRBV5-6,TGTGCCAGCAGCTCCGGACAGGGGGCTAGGTATGGCTACACCTTC,CASSSGQGARYGYTF
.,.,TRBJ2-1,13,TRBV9,TGTGCCAGCAGCGTAGAACAGTACAATGAGCAGTTCTTC,CASSVEQYNEQFF
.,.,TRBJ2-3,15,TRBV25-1,TGTGCCAGCAGTGAAGTAGCGGCCGCTACAGATACGCAGTATTTT,CASSEVAAATDTQYF
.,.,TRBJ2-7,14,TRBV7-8,TGTGCCAGCAGCTTACGGCAGGGTACCTACGAGCAGTACTTC,CASSLRQGTYEQYF
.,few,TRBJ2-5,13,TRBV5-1,TGCGCCAGCAGCCCTAACGCCGAAGAGACCCAGTACTTC,CASSPNAEETQYF
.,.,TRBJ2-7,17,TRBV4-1,TGCGCCAGCAGCCAAGTGCAAATTCGGGGGTTGTCCTACGAGCAGTACTTC,CASSQVQIRGLSYEQYF
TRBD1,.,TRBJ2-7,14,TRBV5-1,TGCGCCAGCAGGGAAGGACAGGGGGGCTACGAGCAGTACTTC,CASREGQGGYEQYF
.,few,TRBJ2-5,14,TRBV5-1,TGCGCCAGCAGCAATAGGCACAGGGAAGAGACCCAGTACTTC,CASSNRHREETQYF
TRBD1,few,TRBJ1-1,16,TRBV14,TGTGCCAGCAGCGCTCGCGCAGGGGGCCAAAACACTGAAGCTTTCTTT,CASSARAGGQNTEAFF
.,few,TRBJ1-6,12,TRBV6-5,TGTGCCAGCAGACAGATTAATTCACCCCTCCACTTT,CASRQINSPLHF
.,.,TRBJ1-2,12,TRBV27,TGTGCCAGCAGTCCAACGGCGGGTGGCTACACCTTC,CASSPTAGGYTF
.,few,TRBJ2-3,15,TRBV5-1,TGCGCCAGCACCTTACAGTCTATAAGCACAGATACGCAGTATTTT,CASTLQSISTDTQYF
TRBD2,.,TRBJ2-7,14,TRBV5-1,TGCGCCAGCAGCGTCGGGACTAGCTCCTACGAGCAGTACTTC,CASSVGTSSYEQYF
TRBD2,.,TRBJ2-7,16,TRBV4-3,TGCGCCAGCAGCCAGAAGACTAGCGGGGGGACTTACGAGCAGTACTTC,CASSQKTSGGTYEQYF
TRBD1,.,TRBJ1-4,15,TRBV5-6,TGTGCCAGCAGCCTCGCAGGGGGCCGTAGTGAAAAACTGTTTTTT,CASSLAGGRSEKLFF
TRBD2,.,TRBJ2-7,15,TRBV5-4,TGTGCCAGCAGCTTGGATGGTAGCGGGGGTTACGAGCAGTACTTC,CASSLDGSGGYEQYF
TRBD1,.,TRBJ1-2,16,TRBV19,TGTGCCAGTAGTCCCCGGACAGGATGGTCTAACTATGGCTACACCTTC,CASSPRTGWSNYGYTF
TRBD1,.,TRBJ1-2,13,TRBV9,TGTGCCAGCAGCGCAGGGGGGAACTATGGCTACACCTTC,CASSAGGNYGYTF
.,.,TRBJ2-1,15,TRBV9,TGTGCCAGCAGCGGCAATCGAACCGGGGTCAATGAGCAGTTCTTC,CASSGNRTGVNEQFF